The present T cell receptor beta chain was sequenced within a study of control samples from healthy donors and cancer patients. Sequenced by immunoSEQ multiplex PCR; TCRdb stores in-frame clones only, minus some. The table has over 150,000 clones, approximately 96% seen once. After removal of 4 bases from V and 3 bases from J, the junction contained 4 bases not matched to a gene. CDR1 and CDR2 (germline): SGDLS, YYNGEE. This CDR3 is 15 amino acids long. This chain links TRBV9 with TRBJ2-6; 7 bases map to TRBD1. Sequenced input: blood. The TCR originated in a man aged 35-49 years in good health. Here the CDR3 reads CASSPNRGGANVLTF. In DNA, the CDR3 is TGTGCCAGCAGCCCTAACAGGGGTGGGGCCAACGTCCTGACTTTC.